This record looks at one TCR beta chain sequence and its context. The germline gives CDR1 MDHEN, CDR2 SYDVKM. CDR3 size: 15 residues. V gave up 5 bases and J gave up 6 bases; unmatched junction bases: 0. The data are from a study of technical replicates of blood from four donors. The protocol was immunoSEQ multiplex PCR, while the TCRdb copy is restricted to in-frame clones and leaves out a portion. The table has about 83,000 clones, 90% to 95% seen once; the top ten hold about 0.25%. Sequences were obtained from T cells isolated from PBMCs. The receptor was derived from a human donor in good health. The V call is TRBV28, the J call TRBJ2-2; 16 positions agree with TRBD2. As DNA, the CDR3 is TGTGCCAGCAGTGGGACTAGCGGGAGGGCCGGGGAGCTGTTTTTT. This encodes CASSGTSGRAGELFF.